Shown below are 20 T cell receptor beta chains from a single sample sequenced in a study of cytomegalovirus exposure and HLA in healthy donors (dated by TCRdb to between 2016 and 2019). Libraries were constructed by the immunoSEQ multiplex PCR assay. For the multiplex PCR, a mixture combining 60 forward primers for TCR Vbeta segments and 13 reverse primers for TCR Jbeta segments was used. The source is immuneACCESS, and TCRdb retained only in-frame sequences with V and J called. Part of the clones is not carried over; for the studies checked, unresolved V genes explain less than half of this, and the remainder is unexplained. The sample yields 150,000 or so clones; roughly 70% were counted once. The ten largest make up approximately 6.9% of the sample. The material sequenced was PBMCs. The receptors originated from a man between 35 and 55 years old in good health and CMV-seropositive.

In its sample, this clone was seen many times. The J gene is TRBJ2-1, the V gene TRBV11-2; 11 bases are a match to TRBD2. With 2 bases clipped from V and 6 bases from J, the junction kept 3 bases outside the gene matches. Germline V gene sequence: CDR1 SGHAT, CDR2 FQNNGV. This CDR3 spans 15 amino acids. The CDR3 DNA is TGTGCCAGCAGCTTATTAGCGGGGGGGCCCAATGAGCAGTTCTTC. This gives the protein CASSLLAGGPNEQFF.

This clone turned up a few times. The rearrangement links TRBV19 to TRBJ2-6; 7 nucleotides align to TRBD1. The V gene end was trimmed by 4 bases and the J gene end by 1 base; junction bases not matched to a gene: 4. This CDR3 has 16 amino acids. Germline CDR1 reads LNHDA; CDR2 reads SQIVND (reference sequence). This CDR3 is CASSKGTVSGANVLTF. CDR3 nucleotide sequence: TGTGCCAGTAGTAAGGGGACAGTTTCTGGGGCCAACGTCCTGACTTTC. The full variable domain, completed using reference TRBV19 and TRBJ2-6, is DGGITQSPKYLFRKEGQNVTLSCEQNLNHDAMYWYRQDPGQGLRLIYYSQIVNDFQKGDIAEGYSVSREKKESFPLTVTSAQKNPTAFYLCASSKGTVSGANVLTFGAGSRLTVL.

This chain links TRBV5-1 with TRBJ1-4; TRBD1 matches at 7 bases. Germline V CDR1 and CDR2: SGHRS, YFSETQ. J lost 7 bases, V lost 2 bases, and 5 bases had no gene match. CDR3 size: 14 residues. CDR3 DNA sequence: TGCGCCAGCAGCTTACAGGGGCAAGGTGAAAAACTGTTTTTT. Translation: CASSLQGQGEKLFF.

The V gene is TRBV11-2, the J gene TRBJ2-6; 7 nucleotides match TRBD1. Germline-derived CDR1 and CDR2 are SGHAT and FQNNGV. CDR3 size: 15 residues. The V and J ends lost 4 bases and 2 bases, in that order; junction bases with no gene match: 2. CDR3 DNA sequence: TGTGCCAGCAGCTACGACAGGGCTGGGGCCAACGTCCTGACTTTC. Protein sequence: CASSYDRAGANVLTF.

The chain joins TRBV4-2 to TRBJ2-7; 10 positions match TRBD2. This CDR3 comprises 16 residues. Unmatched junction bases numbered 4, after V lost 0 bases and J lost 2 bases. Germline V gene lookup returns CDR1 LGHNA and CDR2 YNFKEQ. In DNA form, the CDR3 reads TGTGCCAGCAGCCAAGATGGGAGCGGGGGGGCCTACGAGCAGTACTTC. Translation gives CASSQDGSGGAYEQYF.

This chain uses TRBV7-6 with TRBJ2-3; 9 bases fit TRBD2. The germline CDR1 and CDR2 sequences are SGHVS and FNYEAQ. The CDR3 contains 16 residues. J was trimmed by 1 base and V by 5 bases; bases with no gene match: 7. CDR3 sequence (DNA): TGTGCCAGCAGCGTGTTAGCGGGGGTGGGCACAGATACGCAGTATTTT. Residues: CASSVLAGVGTDTQYF.

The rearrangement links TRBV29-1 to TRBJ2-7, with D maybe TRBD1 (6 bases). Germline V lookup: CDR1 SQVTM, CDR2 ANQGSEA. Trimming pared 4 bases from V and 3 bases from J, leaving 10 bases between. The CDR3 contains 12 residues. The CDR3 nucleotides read TGCAGCGTTGGGGACATCTTCTACGAGCAGTACTTC. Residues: CSVGDIFYEQYF.

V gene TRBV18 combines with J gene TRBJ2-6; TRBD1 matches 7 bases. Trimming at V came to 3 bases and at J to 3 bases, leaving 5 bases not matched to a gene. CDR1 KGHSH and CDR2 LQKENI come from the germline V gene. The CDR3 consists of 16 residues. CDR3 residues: CASSPKTGIGANVLTF. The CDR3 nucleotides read TGTGCCAGCTCACCCAAGACAGGGATTGGGGCCAACGTCCTGACTTTC.

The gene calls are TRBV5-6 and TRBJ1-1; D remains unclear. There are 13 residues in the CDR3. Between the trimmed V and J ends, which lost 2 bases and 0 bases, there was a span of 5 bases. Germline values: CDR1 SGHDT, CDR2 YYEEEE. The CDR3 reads CASSFPMNTEAFF. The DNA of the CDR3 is TGTGCCAGCAGCTTTCCCATGAACACTGAAGCTTTCTTT.

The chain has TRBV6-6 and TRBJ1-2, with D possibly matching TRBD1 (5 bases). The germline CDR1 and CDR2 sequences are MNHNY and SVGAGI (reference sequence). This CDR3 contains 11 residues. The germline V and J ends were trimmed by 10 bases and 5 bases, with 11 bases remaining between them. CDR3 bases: TGTGCCACCCAAGGGGCTTATGGCTACACCTTC. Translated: CATQGAYGYTF.

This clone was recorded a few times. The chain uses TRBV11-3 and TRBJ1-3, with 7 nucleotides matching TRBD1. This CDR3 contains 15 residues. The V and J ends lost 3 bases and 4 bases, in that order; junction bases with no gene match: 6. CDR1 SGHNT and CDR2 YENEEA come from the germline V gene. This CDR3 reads CASSFTGDGGNTIYF. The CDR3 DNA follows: TGTGCCAGCAGCTTCACAGGGGACGGGGGAAACACCATATATTTT.

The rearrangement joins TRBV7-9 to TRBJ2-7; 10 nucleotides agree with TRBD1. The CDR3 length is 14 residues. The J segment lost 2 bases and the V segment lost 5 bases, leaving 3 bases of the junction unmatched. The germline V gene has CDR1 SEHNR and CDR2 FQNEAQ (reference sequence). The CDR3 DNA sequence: TGTGCCAGCAGCGTGGGACAGGGGACCTACGAGCAGTACTTC. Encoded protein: CASSVGQGTYEQYF.

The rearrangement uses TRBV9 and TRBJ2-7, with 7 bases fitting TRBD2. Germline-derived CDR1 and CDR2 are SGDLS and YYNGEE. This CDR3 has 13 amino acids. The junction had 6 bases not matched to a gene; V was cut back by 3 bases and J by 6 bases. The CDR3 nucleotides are TGTGCCAGCAGCGCGGAGCGGGGTGGCGAGCAGTACTTC. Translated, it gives CASSAERGGEQYF.

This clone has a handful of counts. Here the CDR3 DNA reads TGTGCCACCAGCAGACCGGACACCTCTAACTATGGCTACACCTTC. It yields the protein CATSRPDTSNYGYTF. The gene calls are TRBV15 and TRBJ1-2; TRBD1 is a possible D gene (5 bases). The germline CDR1 and CDR2 sequences are LNHNV and YYDKDF (reference sequence). This CDR3 has 15 amino acids. V was shortened by 2 bases and J by 0 bases, with 10 bases between the two germline ends.

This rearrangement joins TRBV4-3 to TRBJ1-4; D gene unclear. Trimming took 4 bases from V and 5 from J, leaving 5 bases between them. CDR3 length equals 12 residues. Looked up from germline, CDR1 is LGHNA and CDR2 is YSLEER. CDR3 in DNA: TGCGCCAGCAGCCCCATGAATGAAAAACTGTTTTTT. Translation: CASSPMNEKLFF.

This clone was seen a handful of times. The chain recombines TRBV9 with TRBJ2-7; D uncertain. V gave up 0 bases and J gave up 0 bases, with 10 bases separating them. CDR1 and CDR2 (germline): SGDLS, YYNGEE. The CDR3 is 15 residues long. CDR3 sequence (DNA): TGTGCCAGCAGCGTAGATGTAGTTTCCTCCTACGAGCAGTACTTC. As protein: CASSVDVVSSYEQYF.

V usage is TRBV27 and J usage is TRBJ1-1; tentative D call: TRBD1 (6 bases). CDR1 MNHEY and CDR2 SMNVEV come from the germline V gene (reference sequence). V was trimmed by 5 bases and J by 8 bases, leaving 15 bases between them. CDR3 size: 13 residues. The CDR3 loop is CASSRRQATEAFF. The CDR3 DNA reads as TGTGCCAGCAGTCGGAGACAGGCCACCGAAGCTTTCTTT.

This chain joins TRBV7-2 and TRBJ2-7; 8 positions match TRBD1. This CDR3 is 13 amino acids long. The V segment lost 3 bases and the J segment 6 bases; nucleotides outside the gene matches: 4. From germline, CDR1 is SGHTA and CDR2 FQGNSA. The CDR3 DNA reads TGTGCCAGCAGCTTCGACAGGGGCGGCGAGCAGTACTTC. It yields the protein CASSFDRGGEQYF.

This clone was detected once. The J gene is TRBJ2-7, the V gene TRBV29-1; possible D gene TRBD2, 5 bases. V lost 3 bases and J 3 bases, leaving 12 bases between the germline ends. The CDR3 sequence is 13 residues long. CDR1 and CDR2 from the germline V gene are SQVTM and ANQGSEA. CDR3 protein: CSVELIGSYEQYF. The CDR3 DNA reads TGCAGCGTTGAGCTGATAGGGAGCTACGAGCAGTACTTC.

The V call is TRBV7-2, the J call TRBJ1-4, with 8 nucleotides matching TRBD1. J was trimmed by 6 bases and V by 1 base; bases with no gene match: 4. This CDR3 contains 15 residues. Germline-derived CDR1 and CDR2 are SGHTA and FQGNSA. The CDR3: CASSLEPTGDEKLFF. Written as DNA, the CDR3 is TGTGCCAGCAGCTTAGAACCGACAGGGGATGAAAAACTGTTTTTT.